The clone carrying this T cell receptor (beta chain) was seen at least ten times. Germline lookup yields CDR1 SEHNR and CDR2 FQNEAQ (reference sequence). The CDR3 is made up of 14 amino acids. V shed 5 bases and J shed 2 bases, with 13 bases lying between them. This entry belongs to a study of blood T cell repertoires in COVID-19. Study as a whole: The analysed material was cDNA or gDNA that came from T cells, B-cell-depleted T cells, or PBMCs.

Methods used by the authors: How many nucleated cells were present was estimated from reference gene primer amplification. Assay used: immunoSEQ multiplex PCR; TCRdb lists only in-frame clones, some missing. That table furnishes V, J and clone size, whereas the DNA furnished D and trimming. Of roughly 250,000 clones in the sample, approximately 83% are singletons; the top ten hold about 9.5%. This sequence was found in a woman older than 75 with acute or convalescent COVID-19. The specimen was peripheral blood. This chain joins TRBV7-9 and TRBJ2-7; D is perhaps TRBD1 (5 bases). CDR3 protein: CASSHKTAAYEQYF. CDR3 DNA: TGTGCCAGCAGCCATAAGACAGCCGCCTACGAGCAGTACTTC. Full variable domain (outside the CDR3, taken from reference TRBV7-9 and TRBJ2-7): DTGVSQNPRHKITKRGQNVTFRCDPISEHNRLYWYRQTLGQGPEFLTYFQNEAQLEKSRLLSDRFSAERPKGSFSTLEIQRTEQGDSAMYLCASSHKTAAYEQYFGPGTRLTVT.